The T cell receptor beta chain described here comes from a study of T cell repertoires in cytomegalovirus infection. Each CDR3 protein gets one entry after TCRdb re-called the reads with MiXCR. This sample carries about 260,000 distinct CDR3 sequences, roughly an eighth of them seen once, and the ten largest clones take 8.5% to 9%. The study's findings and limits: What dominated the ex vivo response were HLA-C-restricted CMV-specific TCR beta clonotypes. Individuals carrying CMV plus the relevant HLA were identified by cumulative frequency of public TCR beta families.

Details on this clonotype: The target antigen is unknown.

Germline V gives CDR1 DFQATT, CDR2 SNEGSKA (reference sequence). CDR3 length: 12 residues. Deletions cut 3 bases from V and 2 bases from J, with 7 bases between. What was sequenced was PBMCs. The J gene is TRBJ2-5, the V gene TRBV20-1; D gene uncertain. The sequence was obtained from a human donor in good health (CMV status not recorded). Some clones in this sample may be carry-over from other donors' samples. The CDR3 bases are TGCAGTGCTAGTGTCCTTCAAGAGACCCAGTACTTC. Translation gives CSASVLQETQYF.